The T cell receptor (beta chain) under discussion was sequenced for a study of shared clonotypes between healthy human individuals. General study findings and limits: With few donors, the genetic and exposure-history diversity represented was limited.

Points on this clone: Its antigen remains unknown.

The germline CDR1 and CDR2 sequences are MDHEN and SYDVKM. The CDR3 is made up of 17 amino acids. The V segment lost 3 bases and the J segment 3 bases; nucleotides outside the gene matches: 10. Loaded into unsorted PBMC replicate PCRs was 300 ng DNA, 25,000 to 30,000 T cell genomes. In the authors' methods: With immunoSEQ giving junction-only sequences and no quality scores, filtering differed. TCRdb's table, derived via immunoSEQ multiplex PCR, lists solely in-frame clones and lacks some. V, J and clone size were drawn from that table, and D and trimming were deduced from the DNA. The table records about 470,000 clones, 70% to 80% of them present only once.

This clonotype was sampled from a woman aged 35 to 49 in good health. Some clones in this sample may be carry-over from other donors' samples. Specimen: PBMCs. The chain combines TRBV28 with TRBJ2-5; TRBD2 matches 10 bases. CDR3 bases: TGTGCCAGCAGTTTTATGGCTGGACTAGCGGTTGAAGAGACCCAGTACTTC. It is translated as CASSFMAGLAVEETQYF. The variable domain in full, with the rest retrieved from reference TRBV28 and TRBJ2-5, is DVKVTQSSRYLVKRTGEKVFLECVQDMDHENMFWYRQDPGLGLRLIYFSYDVKMKEKGDIPEGYSVSREKKERFSLILESASTNQTSMYLCASSFMAGLAVEETQYFGPGTRLLVL.